The present entry profiles one TCR beta chain with its context. Its antigen specificity is not known. No base quality values were provided; no much bigger clone lies one nucleotide off. This specimen belongs to a study of T cell changes during pregnancy in multiple sclerosis (dated by TCRdb to about 2019). About the study as a whole: Changes in the T cell repertoire over the course of pregnancy were examined in this study in women with multiple sclerosis.

The method was the immunoSEQ multiplex PCR assay. Drawn from immuneACCESS, this table holds only the in-frame rearrangements with V and J called that TCRdb kept. Clones are partly lost; checked studies trace under half to an unresolved V gene and leave the rest unexplained. Across this sample there are around 100,000 clones, with 92% seen only once. Roughly 2% of the sample is in the top ten clones. Taken from the germline V gene (reference sequence), the CDR1 and CDR2 loops are SEHNR and FQNEAQ. The CDR3 starts with the cysteine, ends with the phenylalanine, and has 14 residues. The only DNA kept is the CDR3, 42 bases in frame from the first base. Here V drops 0 bases and J drops 9 bases, and the junction holds 1 base not matched to any gene.

The chain employs TRBV7-9 and TRBJ2-1, and 11 junction bases match TRBD2. This specimen consisted of peripheral blood, obtained after pregnancy. The receptor comes from a female donor with multiple sclerosis, enrolled in a pregnancy study. The CDR3 amino acid sequence is: CASSLAGTSGEQFF. The DNA sequence is as follows: TGTGCCAGCAGCTTAGCCGGGACTAGCGGTGAGCAGTTCTTC.